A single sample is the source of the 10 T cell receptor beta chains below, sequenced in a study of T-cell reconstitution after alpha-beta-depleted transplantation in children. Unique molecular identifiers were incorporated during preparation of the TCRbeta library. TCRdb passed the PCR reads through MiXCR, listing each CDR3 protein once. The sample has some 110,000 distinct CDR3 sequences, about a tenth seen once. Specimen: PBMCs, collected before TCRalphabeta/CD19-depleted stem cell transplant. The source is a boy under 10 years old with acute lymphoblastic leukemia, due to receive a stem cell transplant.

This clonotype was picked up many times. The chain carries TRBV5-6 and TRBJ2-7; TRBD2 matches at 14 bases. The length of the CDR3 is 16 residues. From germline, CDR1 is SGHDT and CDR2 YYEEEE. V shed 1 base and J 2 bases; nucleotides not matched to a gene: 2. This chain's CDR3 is CASSLRTSGRTYEQYF. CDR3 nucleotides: TGTGCCAGCAGCTTGAGGACTAGCGGGAGGACCTACGAGCAGTACTTC.

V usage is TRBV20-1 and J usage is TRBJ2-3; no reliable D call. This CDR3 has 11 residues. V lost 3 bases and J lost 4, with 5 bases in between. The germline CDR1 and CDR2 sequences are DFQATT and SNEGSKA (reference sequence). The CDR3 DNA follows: TGCAGTGCTAGGGGCTCAGATACGCAGTATTTT. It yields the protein CSARGSDTQYF.

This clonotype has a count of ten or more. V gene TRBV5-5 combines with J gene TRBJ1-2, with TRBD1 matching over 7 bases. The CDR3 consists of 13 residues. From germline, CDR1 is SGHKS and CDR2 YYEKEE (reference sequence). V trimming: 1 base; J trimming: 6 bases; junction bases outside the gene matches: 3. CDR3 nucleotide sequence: TGTGCCAGCAGCTTGACAGGGGAGCATGGCTACACCTTC. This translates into CASSLTGEHGYTF.

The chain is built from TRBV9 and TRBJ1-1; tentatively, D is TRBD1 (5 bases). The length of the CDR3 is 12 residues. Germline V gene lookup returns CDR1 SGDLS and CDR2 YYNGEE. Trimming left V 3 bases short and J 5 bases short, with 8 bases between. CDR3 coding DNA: TGTGCCAGCAGCGCCCGGGGGACTGAAGCTTTCTTT. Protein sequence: CASSARGTEAFF.

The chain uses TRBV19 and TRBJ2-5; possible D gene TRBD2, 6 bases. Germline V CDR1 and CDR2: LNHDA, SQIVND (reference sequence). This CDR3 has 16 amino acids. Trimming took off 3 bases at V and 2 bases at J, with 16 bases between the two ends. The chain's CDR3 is CASSIRWVADQETQYF. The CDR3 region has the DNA TGTGCCAGTAGTATCCGTTGGGTAGCGGATCAAGAGACCCAGTACTTC.

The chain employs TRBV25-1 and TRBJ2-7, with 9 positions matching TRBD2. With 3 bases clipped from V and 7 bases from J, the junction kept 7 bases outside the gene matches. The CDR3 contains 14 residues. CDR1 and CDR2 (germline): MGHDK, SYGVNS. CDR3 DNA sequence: TGTGCCAGCAGTGAGGTAGCGGGAGTGGGGGAGCAGTACTTC. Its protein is CASSEVAGVGEQYF.

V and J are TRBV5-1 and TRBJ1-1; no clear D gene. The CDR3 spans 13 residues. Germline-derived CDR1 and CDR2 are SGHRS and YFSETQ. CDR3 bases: TGCGCAAGAGGGCGGTGCATGAACACTGAAGCTTTCTTT. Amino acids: CARGRCMNTEAFF.

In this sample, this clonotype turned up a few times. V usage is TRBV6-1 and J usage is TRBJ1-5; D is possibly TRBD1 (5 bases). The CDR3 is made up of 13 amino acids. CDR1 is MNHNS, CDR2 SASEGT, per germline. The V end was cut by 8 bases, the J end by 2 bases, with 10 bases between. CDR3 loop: CASGGSRNQPQHF. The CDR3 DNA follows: TGTGCCAGCGGGGGTAGTCGCAATCAGCCCCAGCATTTT.

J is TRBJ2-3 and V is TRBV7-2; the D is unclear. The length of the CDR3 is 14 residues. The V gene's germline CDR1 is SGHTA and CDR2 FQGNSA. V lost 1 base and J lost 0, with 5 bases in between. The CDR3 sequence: CASSLGVSTDTQYF. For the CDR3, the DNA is TGTGCCAGCAGCTTAGGCGTTAGCACAGATACGCAGTATTTT.

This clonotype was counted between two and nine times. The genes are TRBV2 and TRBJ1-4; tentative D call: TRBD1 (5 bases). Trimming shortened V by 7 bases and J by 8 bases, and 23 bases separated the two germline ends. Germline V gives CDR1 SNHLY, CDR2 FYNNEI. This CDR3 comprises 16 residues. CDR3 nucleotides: TGTGCCAGCACGTCTTGGACTATTAGCGGGGGGGAAAAACTGTTTTTT. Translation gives CASTSWTISGGEKLFF.